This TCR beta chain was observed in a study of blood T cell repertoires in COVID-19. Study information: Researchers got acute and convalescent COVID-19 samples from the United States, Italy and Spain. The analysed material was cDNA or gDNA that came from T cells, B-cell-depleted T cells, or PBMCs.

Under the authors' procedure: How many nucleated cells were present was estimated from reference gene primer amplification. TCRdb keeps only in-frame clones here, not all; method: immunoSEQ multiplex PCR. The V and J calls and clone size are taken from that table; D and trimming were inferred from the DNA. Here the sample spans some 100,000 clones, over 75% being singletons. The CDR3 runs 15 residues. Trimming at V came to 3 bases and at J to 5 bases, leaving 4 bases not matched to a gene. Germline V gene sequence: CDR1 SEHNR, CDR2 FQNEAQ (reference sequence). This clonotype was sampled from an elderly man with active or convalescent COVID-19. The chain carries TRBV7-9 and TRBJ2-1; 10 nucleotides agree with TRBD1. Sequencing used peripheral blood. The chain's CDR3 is CASSLGQGTNNEQFF. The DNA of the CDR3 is TGTGCCAGCAGCTTGGGACAGGGGACAAACAATGAGCAGTTCTTC.